The next 16 T cell receptor beta chains were all read from a single sample in a study of cytomegalovirus exposure and HLA in healthy donors. The PCR contained 60 Vbeta and 13 Jbeta primers. Sequencing was performed with immunoSEQ multiplex PCR; in TCRdb, only in-frame clones are kept and a portion is missing. This listing includes some 46,000 clones. The specimen sequenced was PBMCs. The origin of the receptors is a woman aged 25-40 years in good health and CMV-seronegative.

The chain couples TRBV29-1 to TRBJ1-2; D is undetermined. The CDR3 runs to 13 residues. Germline V gene lookup returns CDR1 SQVTM and CDR2 ANQGSEA. Trimming stripped 4 bases from V and 7 bases from J, with 16 bases between. The CDR3 loop is CSVAQKREAGYTF. In DNA form, the CDR3 reads TGCAGCGTTGCCCAAAAAAGGGAGGCTGGCTACACCTTC.

The chain is built from TRBV6-6 and TRBJ2-1, with 13 bases matching TRBD2. The V gene end was trimmed by 0 bases and the J gene end by 5 bases; junction bases not matched to a gene: 1. CDR1 and CDR2 (germline): MNHNY, SVGAGI (reference sequence). The length of the CDR3 is 16 residues. The CDR3 is CASSYSGTSGNNEQFF. The CDR3 nucleotides are TGTGCCAGCAGTTACTCCGGGACTAGCGGGAACAATGAGCAGTTCTTC.

V usage is TRBV27 and J usage is TRBJ2-7, with D uncertain. CDR3 length: 13 residues. Per germline, CDR1 MNHEY and CDR2 SMNVEV (reference sequence). Trimming removed 5 bases from V and 3 bases from J, with 11 bases in between. CDR3 DNA: TGTGCCAGCAGTACCCTCCCGGGCTACGAGCAGTACTTC. Its translation: CASSTLPGYEQYF.

The rearrangement links TRBV7-6 to TRBJ2-7, with 8 bases that match TRBD1. V was pared by 3 bases and J by 6 bases, with 13 bases of the junction left unmatched. CDR1 is SGHVS and CDR2 is FNYEAQ in the germline V gene. CDR3 size: 16 residues. Here the CDR3 reads CASSFPPDRGGFEQYF. The DNA for the CDR3 is TGTGCCAGCAGCTTCCCACCCGACAGGGGCGGTTTCGAGCAGTACTTC.

The chain joins TRBV5-4 to TRBJ2-2; 11 nucleotides agree with TRBD2. V lost 2 bases, J lost 6 bases, and 6 bases stayed unmatched. Germline CDR1 and CDR2: SGHNT and YYREEE (reference sequence). The CDR3 contains 16 residues. The CDR3 region has the DNA TGTGCCAGCAGCTTAACTAGCGGGAGTGGATCCGGGGAGCTGTTTTTT. It codes for CASSLTSGSGSGELFF.

The V and J genes are TRBV18 and TRBJ2-1; 13 bases fit TRBD2. This CDR3 spans 17 amino acids. Germline CDR1 and CDR2: KGHSH and LQKENI. V trimming: 3 bases; J trimming: 5 bases; junction bases outside the gene matches: 7. The CDR3 DNA is TGTGCCAGCTCACCTGGACTAGCGGGAGTCGGGGACAATGAGCAGTTCTTC. Protein sequence: CASSPGLAGVGDNEQFF.

V is TRBV5-5 and J is TRBJ1-1; no definite D call. This CDR3 has 15 amino acids. Per germline, CDR1 SGHKS and CDR2 YYEKEE (reference sequence). The V and J ends lost 0 bases and 4 bases respectively, with 13 bases between them. CDR3 loop: CASSLGNDRGTEAFF. CDR3 nucleotides: TGTGCCAGCAGCTTGGGTAATGATCGAGGCACTGAAGCTTTCTTT.

V usage is TRBV10-3 and J usage is TRBJ1-5; D remains ambiguous. Deletions cut 10 bases from V and 2 bases from J, with 18 bases between. Germline V gives CDR1 ENHRY, CDR2 SYGVKD. The CDR3 is made up of 15 amino acids. CDR3 nucleotide sequence: TGTGCCACCCAAGAGGGCCCGCGGGGCAATCAGCCCCAGCATTTT. This sequence encodes CATQEGPRGNQPQHF.

The V call is TRBV29-1, the J call TRBJ2-3; 8 bases are a match to TRBD2. Germline V gene sequence: CDR1 SQVTM, CDR2 ANQGSEA. The CDR3 contains 15 residues. V lost 6 bases, J lost 2 bases, and 10 bases stayed unmatched. CDR3 protein: CSVAGGPRNTDTQYF. The CDR3 DNA is TGCAGCGTGGCGGGAGGCCCAAGAAACACAGATACGCAGTATTTT.

The J gene is TRBJ1-3, the V gene TRBV28; D remains ambiguous. The length of the CDR3 is 15 residues. Germline CDR1 is MDHEN and CDR2 is SYDVKM. V lost 3 bases and J 2 bases, leaving 11 bases between the germline ends. The CDR3 sequence: CASSFRVSTGNTIYF. The DNA for the CDR3 is TGTGCCAGCAGTTTCCGCGTTTCCACTGGAAACACCATATATTTT.

The V and J genes are TRBV7-2 and TRBJ1-1; D ambiguous. This CDR3 comprises 11 residues. Germline V gene sequence: CDR1 SGHTA, CDR2 FQGNSA. Deletions cut 8 bases from V and 1 base from J, with 5 bases between. The DNA for the CDR3 is TGTGCCAGCGCGAGGAACACTGAAGCTTTCTTT. It codes for CASARNTEAFF.

The rearrangement uses TRBV30 and TRBJ1-5; D is unresolved. The CDR3 has 14 amino acids. The V gene's germline CDR1 is GTSNPN and CDR2 SVGIG (reference sequence). Trimming cost V 1 base and J 3 bases, with 10 bases left between them. The CDR3 nucleotides are TGTGCCTGGAGTGGCGGAAAGAACAATCAGCCCCAGCATTTT. Translated, it gives CAWSGGKNNQPQHF. The variable domain in full, with the rest retrieved from reference TRBV30 and TRBJ1-5, is SQTIHQWPATLVQPVGSPLSLECTVEGTSNPNLYWYRQAAGRGLQLLFYSVGIGQISSEVPQNLSASRPQDRQFILSSKKLLLSDSGFYLCAWSGGKNNQPQHFGDGTRLSIL.

The chain joins TRBV7-9 to TRBJ2-3, with D unresolved. The CDR3 spans 15 residues. The ends were cut back, 5 bases at V and 3 bases at J, with 15 bases in the middle. Germline V lookup: CDR1 SEHNR, CDR2 FQNEAQ (reference sequence). The CDR3 DNA sequence: TGTGCCAGCAGCCCCCGTAGGAGTATTACAGATACGCAGTATTTT. Its protein product is CASSPRRSITDTQYF.

The chain joins TRBV28 to TRBJ2-7; TRBD1 agrees at 9 bases. The CDR3 is made up of 15 amino acids. V gave up 3 bases and J gave up 6 bases; unmatched junction bases: 9. Germline assignment: CDR1 MDHEN and CDR2 SYDVKM. The CDR3 reads CASSLARQGDGEQYF. In nucleotides, the CDR3 is TGTGCCAGCAGTTTGGCAAGACAGGGGGACGGCGAGCAGTACTTC.

Written as DNA, the CDR3 is TGTGCCAGCAGCTTAACGTCGCTAGCTGCTGAGCAGTTCTTC. This codes for CASSLTSLAAEQFF. J is TRBJ2-1 and V is TRBV7-3; maybe TRBD2 (5 bases). The CDR3 spans 14 residues. The germline V gene has CDR1 SGHTA and CDR2 FQGTGA. The ends were cut back, 0 bases at V and 9 bases at J, with 12 bases in the middle.

The genes are TRBV11-3 and TRBJ2-1; 12 bases fit TRBD2. CDR3 length: 14 amino acids. The ends lost 7 bases at V and 5 bases at J; junction bases unmatched: 3. Germline V gene data show CDR1 as SGHNT and CDR2 as YENEEA. CDR3 DNA sequence: TGTGCCAGCAAAAGGACTAGCGGGGACAATGAGCAGTTCTTC. Its protein is CASKRTSGDNEQFF.